This T cell receptor beta chain originates from a study of blood T cell repertoires in COVID-19 (dated by TCRdb to the early 2020s). About the full investigation: Collaborator samples came from the United States, Italy and Spain and covered acute and convalescent phases of COVID-19. Where HLA class I and class II types were available, the types were taken from metadata supplied by the sample provider, not from assay-based typing. The prospective study material was composed of cDNA or gDNA derived from T cells, B-cell-depleted T cells, or PBMCs. The repertoires were made available in a free public database intended to serve as a resource for research on the immune response to SARS-CoV-2. The dataset comprised deeply sampled blood TCRbeta repertoires from subjects exposed to, actively infected with, or recovered from COVID-19. The sample metadata nearly always contained a de-identified subject ID, COVID-19 status, age in years and sex. Samples came from the ongoing ImmuneRACE study (first 160 participants) plus 1,254 subjects from 6 global collaborators. What the work shows at the level of the full study, not this receptor alone: The amount of clinical and demographic metadata varied by source and participant and was provided uncurated.

TCRbeta CDR3 regions were amplified from genomic DNA using the immunoSEQ Assay, a bias-controlled multiplex PCR. The published analysis was carried out like this. Nucleated cell counts per sample were estimated from amplification of reference gene primers within the assay. Sequence reads were collapsed and filtered to measure the absolute abundance of every unique TCRbeta CDR3 rearrangement. Productive Simpson clonality was computed per sample as the square root of Simpson's diversity index over productive rearrangements. Not all clones reach the TCRdb copy of this immuneACCESS table, which keeps in-frame sequences only. Checked studies attribute under half of the gap to unresolved V genes and leave the rest unexplained. V and J calls and clone size are as listed in that table; D and trimming were resolved from the DNA. This sample holds 250,000 to 300,000 clones; under 90% were observed only once. The ten largest clones represent roughly 2.9% of the sample.

In its sample, this clone was seen once. Its antigen remains unidentified. One base away there is no much larger clone; base qualities are not given. Whole blood was collected in K2EDTA tubes by collaborating institutions according to the institutions' own protocols. For TCRbeta analysis, collaborator samples were shipped as frozen whole blood, as isolated PBMCs, or as DNA extracted from either sample type. For this chain, trimming is 7 bases at the V end and 0 bases at the J end, and the number of junction bases without a gene match is 10. Including cysteine and phenylalanine, the CDR3 has 16 amino acids. Just the 48-base CDR3 DNA is kept, in frame starting at base 1. Via the germline V gene, CDR1 is SGHRS and CDR2 YFSETQ.

Sequences were obtained from peripheral blood. In this chain, TRBV5-1 is recombined with TRBJ1-2; TRBD1 fits 9 bases in the junction. This TCR was recovered from an older woman with active or convalescent COVID-19. In nucleotides, the sequence is TGCGCCAGCGGATCAAGTTGGGACAGGGCTAACTATGGCTACACCTTC. It is translated as CASGSSWDRANYGYTF.